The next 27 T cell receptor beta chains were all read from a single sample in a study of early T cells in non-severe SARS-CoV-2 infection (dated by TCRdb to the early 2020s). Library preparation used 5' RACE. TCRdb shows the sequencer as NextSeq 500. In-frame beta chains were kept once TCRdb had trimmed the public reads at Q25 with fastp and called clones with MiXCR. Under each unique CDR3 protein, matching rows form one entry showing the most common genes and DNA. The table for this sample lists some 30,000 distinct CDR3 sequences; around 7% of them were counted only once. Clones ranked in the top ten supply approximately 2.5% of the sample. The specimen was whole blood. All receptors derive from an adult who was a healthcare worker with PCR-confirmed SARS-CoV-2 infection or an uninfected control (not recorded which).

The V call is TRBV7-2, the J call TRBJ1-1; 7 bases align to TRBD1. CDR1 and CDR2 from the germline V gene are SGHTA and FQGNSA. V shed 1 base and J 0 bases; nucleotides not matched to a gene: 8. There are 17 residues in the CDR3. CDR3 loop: CASSLGGTVPLNTEAFF. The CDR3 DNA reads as TGTGCCAGCAGCTTAGGAGGGACAGTCCCCTTGAACACTGAAGCTTTCTTT.

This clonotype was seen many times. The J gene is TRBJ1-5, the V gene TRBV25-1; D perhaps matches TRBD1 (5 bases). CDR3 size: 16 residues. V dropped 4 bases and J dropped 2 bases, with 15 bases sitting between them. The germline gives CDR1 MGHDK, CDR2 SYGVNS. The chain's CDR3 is CASSGATVRGNQPQHF. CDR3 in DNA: TGTGCCAGCAGTGGTGCGACTGTCAGGGGCAATCAGCCCCAGCATTTT.

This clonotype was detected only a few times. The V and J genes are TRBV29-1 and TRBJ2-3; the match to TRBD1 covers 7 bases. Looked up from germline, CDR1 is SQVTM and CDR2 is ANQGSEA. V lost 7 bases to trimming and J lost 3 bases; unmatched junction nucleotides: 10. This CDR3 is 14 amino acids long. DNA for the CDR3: TGCAGCGGGAATACGGCAGGGGGAACAGATACGCAGTATTTT. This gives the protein CSGNTAGGTDTQYF.

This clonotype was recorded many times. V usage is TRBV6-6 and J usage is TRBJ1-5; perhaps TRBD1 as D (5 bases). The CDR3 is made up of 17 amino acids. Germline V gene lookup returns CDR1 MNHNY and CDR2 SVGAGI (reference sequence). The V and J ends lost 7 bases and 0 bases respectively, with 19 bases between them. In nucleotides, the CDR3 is TGTGCCAGCACCTTAGTGAGGACACCTTATAGCAATCAGCCCCAGCATTTT. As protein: CASTLVRTPYSNQPQHF.

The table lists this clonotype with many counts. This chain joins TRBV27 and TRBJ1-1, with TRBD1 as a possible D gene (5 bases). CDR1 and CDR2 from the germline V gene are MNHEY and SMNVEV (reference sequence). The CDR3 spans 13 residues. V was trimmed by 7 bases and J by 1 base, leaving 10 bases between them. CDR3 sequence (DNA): TGTGCCAGCAAGGAACAGGAGAACACTGAAGCTTTCTTT. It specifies CASKEQENTEAFF.

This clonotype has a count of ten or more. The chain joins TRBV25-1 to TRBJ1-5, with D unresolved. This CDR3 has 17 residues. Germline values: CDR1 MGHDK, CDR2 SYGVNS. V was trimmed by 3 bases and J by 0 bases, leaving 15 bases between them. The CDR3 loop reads CASSDTPGQDSNQPQHF. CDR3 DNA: TGTGCCAGCAGTGACACCCCCGGCCAGGATAGCAATCAGCCCCAGCATTTT. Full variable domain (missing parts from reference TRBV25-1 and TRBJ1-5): EADIYQTPRYLVIGTGKKITLECSQTMGHDKMYWYQQDPGMELHLIHYSYGVNSTEKGDLSSESTVSRIRTEHFPLTLESARPSHTSQYLCASSDTPGQDSNQPQHFGDGTRLSIL.

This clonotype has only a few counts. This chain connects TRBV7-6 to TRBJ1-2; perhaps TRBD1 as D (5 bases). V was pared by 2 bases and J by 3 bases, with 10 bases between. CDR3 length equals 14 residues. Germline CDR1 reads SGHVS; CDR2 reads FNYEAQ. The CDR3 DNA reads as TGTGCCAGCAGCTTAAGAGGAGGGGACTATGGCTACACCTTC. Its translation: CASSLRGGDYGYTF.

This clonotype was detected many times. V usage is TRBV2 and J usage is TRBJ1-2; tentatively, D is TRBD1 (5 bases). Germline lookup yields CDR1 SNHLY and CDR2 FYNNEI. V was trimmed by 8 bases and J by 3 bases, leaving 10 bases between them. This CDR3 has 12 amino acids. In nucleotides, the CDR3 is TGTGCCAGCTATACAGGCCACTATGGCTACACCTTC. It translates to CASYTGHYGYTF.

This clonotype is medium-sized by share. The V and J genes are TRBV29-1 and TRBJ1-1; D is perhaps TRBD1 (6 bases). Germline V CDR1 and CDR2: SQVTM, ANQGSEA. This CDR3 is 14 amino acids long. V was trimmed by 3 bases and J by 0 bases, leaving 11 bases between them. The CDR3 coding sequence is TGCAGCGTTGAGGGGGCTATTATGAACACTGAAGCTTTCTTT. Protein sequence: CSVEGAIMNTEAFF.

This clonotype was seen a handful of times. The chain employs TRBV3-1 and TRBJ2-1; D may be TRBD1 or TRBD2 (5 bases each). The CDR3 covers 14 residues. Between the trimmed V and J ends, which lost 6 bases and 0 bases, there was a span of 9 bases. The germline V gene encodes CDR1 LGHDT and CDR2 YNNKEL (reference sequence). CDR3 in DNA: TGTGCCAGCAGTCTAGGGACCTCCTACAATGAGCAGTTCTTC. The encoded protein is CASSLGTSYNEQFF.

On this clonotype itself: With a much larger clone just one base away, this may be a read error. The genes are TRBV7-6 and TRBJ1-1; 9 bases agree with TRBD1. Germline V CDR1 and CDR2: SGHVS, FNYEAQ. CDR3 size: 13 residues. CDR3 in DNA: TGTGCCGGCAGCTCACAGGGGGCGACTGAAGCTTTCTTT. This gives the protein CAGSSQGATEAFF.

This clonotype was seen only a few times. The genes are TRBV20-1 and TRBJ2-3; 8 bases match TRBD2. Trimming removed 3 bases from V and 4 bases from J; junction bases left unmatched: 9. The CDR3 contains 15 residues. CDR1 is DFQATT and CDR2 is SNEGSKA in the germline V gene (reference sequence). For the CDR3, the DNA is TGCAGTGCTAGGGCCGGGACTAGTATCCCAGATACGCAGTATTTT. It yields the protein CSARAGTSIPDTQYF.

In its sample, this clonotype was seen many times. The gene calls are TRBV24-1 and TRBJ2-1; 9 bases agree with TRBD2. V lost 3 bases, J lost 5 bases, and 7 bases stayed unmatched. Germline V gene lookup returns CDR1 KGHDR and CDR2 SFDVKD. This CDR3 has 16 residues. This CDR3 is CATSDRSGSLDNEQFF. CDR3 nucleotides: TGTGCCACCAGTGATCGTAGCGGGAGCTTGGACAATGAGCAGTTCTTC.

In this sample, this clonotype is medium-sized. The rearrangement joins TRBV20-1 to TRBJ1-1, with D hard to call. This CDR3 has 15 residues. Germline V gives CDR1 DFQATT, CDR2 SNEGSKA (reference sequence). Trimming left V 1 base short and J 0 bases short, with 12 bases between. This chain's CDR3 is CSARVGEIMNTEAFF. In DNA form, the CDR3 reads TGCAGTGCTAGAGTGGGAGAAATCATGAACACTGAAGCTTTCTTT.

CDR3 DNA: TGCAGTGCTGACAGGGATACTGAAGCTTTCTTT. Encoded protein: CSADRDTEAFF. The genes are TRBV20-1 and TRBJ1-1; 7 bases line up with TRBD1. V was clipped by 5 bases and J by 5 bases; unmatched bases: 2. CDR3 length: 11 residues. The germline V gene encodes CDR1 DFQATT and CDR2 SNEGSKA (reference sequence).

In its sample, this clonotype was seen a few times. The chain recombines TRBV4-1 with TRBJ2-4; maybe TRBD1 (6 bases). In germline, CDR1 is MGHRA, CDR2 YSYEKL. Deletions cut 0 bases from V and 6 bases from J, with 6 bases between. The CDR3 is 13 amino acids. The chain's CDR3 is CASSQEQGNIQYF. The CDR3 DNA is TGCGCCAGCAGCCAAGAACAGGGAAACATTCAGTACTTC.

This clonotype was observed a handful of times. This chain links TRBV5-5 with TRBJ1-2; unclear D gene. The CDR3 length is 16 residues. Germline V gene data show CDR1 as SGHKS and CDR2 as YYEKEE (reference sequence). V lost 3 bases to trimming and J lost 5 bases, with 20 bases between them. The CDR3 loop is CASSSLGVGKEYGYTF. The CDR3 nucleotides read TGTGCCAGCAGCTCGCTGGGCGTGGGGAAAGAGTATGGCTACACCTTC.

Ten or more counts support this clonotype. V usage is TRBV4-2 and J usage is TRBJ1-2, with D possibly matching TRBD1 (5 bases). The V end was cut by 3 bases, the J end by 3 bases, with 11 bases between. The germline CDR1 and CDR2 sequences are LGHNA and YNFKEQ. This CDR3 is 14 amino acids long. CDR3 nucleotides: TGTGCCAGCAGCCAGGGGCCGAAGGACTATGGCTACACCTTC. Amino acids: CASSQGPKDYGYTF.

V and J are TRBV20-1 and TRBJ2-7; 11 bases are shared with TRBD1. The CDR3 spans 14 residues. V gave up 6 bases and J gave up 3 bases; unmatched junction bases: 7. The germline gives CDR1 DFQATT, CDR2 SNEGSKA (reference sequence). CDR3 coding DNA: TGCAGTGCCTCTCCCGGGACAGGGGGCTACGAGCAGTACTTC. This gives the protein CSASPGTGGYEQYF.

This chain's CDR3 is CASSPRNGHGYTF. The CDR3, as DNA: TGTGCCAGCAGCCCCCGCAACGGACATGGCTACACCTTC. The rearrangement joins TRBV7-6 to TRBJ1-2; D gene uncertain. The CDR3 extends over 13 amino acids. Per germline, CDR1 SGHVS and CDR2 FNYEAQ. Trimming shortened V by 5 bases and J by 6 bases, and 13 bases separated the two germline ends.

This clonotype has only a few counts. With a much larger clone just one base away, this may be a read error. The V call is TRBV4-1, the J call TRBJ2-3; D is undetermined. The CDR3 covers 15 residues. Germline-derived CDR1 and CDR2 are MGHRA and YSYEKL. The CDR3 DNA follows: TGCGTCAGCAGCCAAGATCGAATAGGACCAGATACGCAGTATTTT. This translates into CVSSQDRIGPDTQYF.

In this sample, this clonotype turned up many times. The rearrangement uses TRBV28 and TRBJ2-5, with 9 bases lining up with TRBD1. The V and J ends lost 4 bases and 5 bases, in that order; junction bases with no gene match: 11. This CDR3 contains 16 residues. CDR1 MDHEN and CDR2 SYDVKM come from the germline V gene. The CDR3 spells CASSSQTGGAMETQYF. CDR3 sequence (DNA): TGTGCCAGCAGTTCCCAAACAGGGGGCGCGATGGAGACCCAGTACTTC. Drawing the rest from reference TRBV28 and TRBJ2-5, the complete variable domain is DVKVTQSSRYLVKRTGEKVFLECVQDMDHENMFWYRQDPGLGLRLIYFSYDVKMKEKGDIPEGYSVSREKKERFSLILESASTNQTSMYLCASSSQTGGAMETQYFGPGTRLLVL.

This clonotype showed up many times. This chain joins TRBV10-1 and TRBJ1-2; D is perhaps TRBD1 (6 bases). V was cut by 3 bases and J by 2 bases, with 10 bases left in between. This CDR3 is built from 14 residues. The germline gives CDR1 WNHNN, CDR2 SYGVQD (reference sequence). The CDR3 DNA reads TGCGCCAGCAGTGAAACAGGGCGGAACTATGGCTACACCTTC. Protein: CASSETGRNYGYTF.

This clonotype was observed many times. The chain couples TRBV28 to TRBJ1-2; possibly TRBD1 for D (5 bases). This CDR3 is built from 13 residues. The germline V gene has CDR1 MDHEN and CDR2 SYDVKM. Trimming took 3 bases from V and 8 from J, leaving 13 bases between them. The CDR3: CASSLEQGGGYTF. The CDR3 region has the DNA TGTGCCAGCAGTTTGGAGCAGGGTGGAGGCTACACCTTC.

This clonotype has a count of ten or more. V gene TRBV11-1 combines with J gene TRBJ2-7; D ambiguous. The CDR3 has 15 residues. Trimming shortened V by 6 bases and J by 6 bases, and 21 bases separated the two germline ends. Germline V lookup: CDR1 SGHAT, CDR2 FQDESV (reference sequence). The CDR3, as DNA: TGTGCCAGCAGAACGGAAGCTATTCTAGAAGGCGAGCAGTACTTC. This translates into CASRTEAILEGEQYF. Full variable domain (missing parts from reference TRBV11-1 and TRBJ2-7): EAEVAQSPRYKITEKSQAVAFWCDPISGHATLYWYRQILGQGPELLVQFQDESVVDDSQLPKDRFSAERLKGVDSTLKIQPAELGDSAMYLCASRTEAILEGEQYFGPGTRLTVT.

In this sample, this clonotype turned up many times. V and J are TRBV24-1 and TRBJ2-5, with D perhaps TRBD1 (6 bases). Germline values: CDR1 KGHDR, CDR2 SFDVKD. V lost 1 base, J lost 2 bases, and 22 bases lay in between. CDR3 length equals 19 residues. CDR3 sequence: CATSDFGRARGNSQETQYF. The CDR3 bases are TGTGCCACCAGTGATTTTGGGCGGGCGAGGGGGAACTCACAAGAGACCCAGTACTTC.

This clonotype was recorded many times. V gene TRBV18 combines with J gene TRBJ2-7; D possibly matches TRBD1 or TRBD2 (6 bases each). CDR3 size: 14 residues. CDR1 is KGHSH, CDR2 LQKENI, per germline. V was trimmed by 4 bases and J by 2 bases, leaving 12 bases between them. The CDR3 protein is CASSRGASTYEQYF. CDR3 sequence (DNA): TGTGCCAGCTCACGGGGGGCCAGTACCTACGAGCAGTACTTC.